This note documents a single T cell receptor beta chain sequence. Method: immunoSEQ multiplex PCR; TCRdb's copy keeps in-frame clones and lacks some. The table has tens of thousands of clones, just under 95% seen once. Trimming took 6 bases from V and 8 from J, leaving 13 bases between them. The CDR3 consists of 12 residues. Sequenced sample: PBMCs. The chain recombines TRBV12-3 or TRBV12-4 with TRBJ1-1, with D uncertain. The source is a man aged 35 to 55 with rheumatoid arthritis. CDR3 coding DNA: TGTGCCAGCAGGCCCCCCCCCTTGGAAGCTTTCTTT. Translation gives CASRPPPLEAFF.